The next 10 T cell receptor beta chains were all read from a single sample in a study of resident and recirculating memory T cells in vitiligo. Produced via immunoSEQ multiplex PCR; TCRdb's table is partial and in-frame only. The sample holds tens of thousands of clones, 92% seen once. The source material was blood. The receptors originated from a male donor with vitiligo.

This clone was seen a few times. This chain links TRBV4-2 with TRBJ2-1; tentatively, D is TRBD1 (7 bases). The CDR3 extends over 18 amino acids. The germline V and J ends were trimmed by 2 bases and 4 bases, with 21 bases remaining between them. Germline-derived CDR1 and CDR2 are LGHNA and YNFKEQ. CDR3 sequence reads: CASSQPQGVEGVYNEQFF. DNA of the CDR3: TGTGCCAGCAGCCAACCCCAGGGGGTGGAGGGGGTTTACAATGAGCAGTTCTTC.

The rearrangement joins TRBV7-9 to TRBJ2-3; perhaps TRBD1 as D (5 bases). This CDR3 region has 14 residues. V lost 4 bases and J 5 bases, leaving 13 bases between the germline ends. The germline V gene has CDR1 SEHNR and CDR2 FQNEAQ (reference sequence). CDR3: CASSYSSGLDTQYF. In nucleotides, the CDR3 is TGTGCCAGCAGCTATTCATCAGGGTTAGATACGCAGTATTTT. Full variable domain (outside the CDR3, taken from reference TRBV7-9 and TRBJ2-3): DTGVSQNPRHKITKRGQNVTFRCDPISEHNRLYWYRQTLGQGPEFLTYFQNEAQLEKSRLLSDRFSAERPKGSFSTLEIQRTEQGDSAMYLCASSYSSGLDTQYFGPGTRLTVL.

J is TRBJ2-1 and V is TRBV28, with 9 bases identical to TRBD1. Per germline, CDR1 MDHEN and CDR2 SYDVKM. J lost 7 bases, V lost 6 bases, and 7 bases had no gene match. CDR3 size: 14 residues. The CDR3 loop is CASRSGTGLNEQFF. The CDR3 nucleotides read TGTGCCAGCAGGTCCGGGACAGGGCTAAATGAGCAGTTCTTC.

The gene calls are TRBV18 and TRBJ2-3, with D unclear. This CDR3 is built from 16 residues. The germline V and J ends were trimmed by 3 bases and 0 bases, with 13 bases remaining between them. CDR1 and CDR2 (germline): KGHSH, LQKENI. The CDR3 nucleotides are TGTGCCAGCTCACCCAATGACTTTTCCAGCACAGATACGCAGTATTTT. Amino acid sequence: CASSPNDFSSTDTQYF.

This clone has more than one count but fewer than ten. V usage is TRBV4-3 and J usage is TRBJ1-5; D perhaps matches TRBD1 (5 bases). V was shortened by 1 base and J by 4 bases, with 14 bases between the two germline ends. The germline gives CDR1 LGHNA, CDR2 YSLEER. This CDR3 is built from 16 residues. CDR3 sequence reads: CASSQGGAGGNQPQHF. CDR3 nucleotide sequence: TGCGCCAGCAGCCAAGGAGGGGCTGGGGGGAATCAGCCCCAGCATTTT.

The J gene is TRBJ1-2, the V gene TRBV6-5, with 7 bases fitting TRBD1. The junction had 7 bases not matched to a gene; V was cut back by 6 bases and J by 6 bases. Germline V gene lookup returns CDR1 MNHEY and CDR2 SVGAGI. There are 13 residues in the CDR3. CDR3 DNA sequence: TGTGCCAGCAGCCTACAGGGGTGGCATGGCTACACCTTC. This translates into CASSLQGWHGYTF.

This CDR3 reads CASTEGGRGYGYTF. The CDR3 DNA is TGTGCCAGCACCGAGGGGGGGCGCGGCTATGGCTACACCTTC. The V and J genes are TRBV6-6 and TRBJ1-2; weak D call: TRBD1 (6 bases). V lost 7 bases to trimming and J lost 4 bases, with 16 bases between them. The CDR3 spans 14 residues. The germline V gene has CDR1 MNHNY and CDR2 SVGAGI (reference sequence).

V usage is TRBV7-3 and J usage is TRBJ2-7, with 8 positions matching TRBD2. The CDR3 has 19 residues. The V and J ends lost 6 bases and 6 bases, in that order; junction bases with no gene match: 25. Germline V gives CDR1 SGHTA, CDR2 FQGTGA. The DNA of the CDR3 is TGTGCCAGCAGTTATCTTGGGACTAGTTGTTGGGGTTTGCCTAGCGAGCAGTACTTC. It encodes CASSYLGTSCWGLPSEQYF.

A word on this clone: At the DNA level, this CDR3 is encoded by other sequences in the same sample as well. The chain links TRBV7-3 to TRBJ2-3, with 16 bases that match TRBD2. J gave up 3 bases and V 3 bases, and 3 bases lay outside the gene matches. This CDR3 is 17 amino acids long. CDR1 and CDR2 from the germline V gene are SGHTA and FQGTGA. CDR3 nucleotide sequence: TGTGCCAGCAGCTTGGGACTAGCGGGAGGGGGGACAGATACGCAGTATTTT. Its protein product is CASSLGLAGGGTDTQYF.

This clone was seen at least ten times. The J gene is TRBJ2-1, the V gene TRBV9, with D maybe TRBD2 (6 bases). The V gene lost 7 bases and the J gene lost 4 bases, with 18 bases spanning the gap. The CDR3 length is 15 residues. Germline V gives CDR1 SGDLS, CDR2 YYNGEE. The CDR3 protein is CASRGQGLPYNEQFF. The CDR3 DNA follows: TGTGCCAGCCGTGGCCAGGGACTCCCTTACAATGAGCAGTTCTTC.